The 8 T cell receptor beta chains reported below all come from one sample, sequenced in a study of shared clonotypes between healthy human individuals. The method was immunoSEQ multiplex PCR; TCRdb's version includes in-frame clones alone and lacks a portion of them. The sample lists about 2,200,000 clones, around 93% occurring once. CD45RO-negative, CCR7-positively selected cells formed the naive CD8 fraction, excluding terminally differentiated effector memory CD45RA+ cells. Sequencing input: naive CD8+ T cells from PBMCs. The receptors come from a man aged 18 to 30 in good health. Some clones in this sample may be carry-over from other donors' samples.

This sequence joins TRBV29-1 and TRBJ2-7; 8 positions agree with TRBD1. The V and J ends lost 6 bases and 3 bases, in that order; junction bases with no gene match: 10. The CDR3 runs 14 residues. Germline V gene data show CDR1 as SQVTM and CDR2 as ANQGSEA. This chain's CDR3 is CSVCRGQDLYEQYF. As DNA, the CDR3 is TGCAGCGTCTGCCGGGGACAGGATCTCTACGAGCAGTACTTC.

A word on this clone: The junction differs from germline at one of its ends, possibly a read error. The chain has TRBV28 and TRBJ2-5; possibly TRBD1 or TRBD2 for D (5 bases each). Germline CDR1 reads MDHEN; CDR2 reads SYDVKM. The CDR3 is made up of 13 amino acids. As DNA, the CDR3 is TGTGCCAGCAGTTTATCCCTAGCCGGGACCTACAACTTC. Residues: CASSLSLAGTYNF.

Worth noting for this clone: Other nucleotide sequences from this sample produce the same CDR3. The chain recombines TRBV11-2 with TRBJ2-1; D is unclear. V lost 5 bases and J lost 4, with 12 bases in between. The CDR3 is made up of 14 amino acids. Germline CDR1 reads SGHAT; CDR2 reads FQNNGV. The CDR3 DNA reads as TGTGCCAGCAGCCCAACGCGTGGATACAATGAGCAGTTCTTC. Translation gives CASSPTRGYNEQFF.

The V call is TRBV7-9, the J call TRBJ2-1; a possible D gene is TRBD2 (6 bases). V was clipped by 0 bases and J by 5 bases, with 14 bases between them. Germline values: CDR1 SEHNR, CDR2 FQNEAQ (reference sequence). The CDR3 has 16 amino acids. The CDR3 DNA sequence: TGTGCCAGCAGCTTAGCGCTAGGCCTAGCGAACAATGAGCAGTTCTTC. Its protein is CASSLALGLANNEQFF.

This clone appeared once. The CDR3 DNA is TGTGCCAGCAGCTTTGCCTTAGCTAACTATGGCTACACCTTC. Its translation is CASSFALANYGYTF. J is TRBJ1-2 and V is TRBV13; D not certain. The CDR3 totals 14 residues. Germline CDR1 is PRHDT and CDR2 is FYEKMQ (reference sequence). V lost 3 bases, J lost 0 bases, and 8 bases lay in between.

The rearrangement uses TRBV27 and TRBJ2-7; tentative D call: TRBD1 (5 bases). The CDR3 is 15 residues long. CDR1 is MNHEY, CDR2 SMNVEV, per germline (reference sequence). With 2 bases removed from V and 5 bases from J, the gap between germline ends came to 16 bases. The CDR3 is CASSLTAGLMNEQYF. DNA for the CDR3: TGTGCCAGCAGTTTAACGGCAGGGTTAATGAACGAGCAGTACTTC.

The V call is TRBV9, the J call TRBJ2-7; 9 bases fit TRBD1. CDR1 SGDLS and CDR2 YYNGEE come from the germline V gene. The CDR3 covers 17 residues. The trim removed 5 bases at V and 0 bases at J, leaving 12 bases unmatched. The CDR3 region has the DNA TGTGCCAGCAGTGACGGACAGGGGCGTACGGCCTCCTACGAGCAGTACTTC. Protein: CASSDGQGRTASYEQYF. The full variable domain, its missing parts supplied by reference TRBV9 and TRBJ2-7, is DSGVTQTPKHLITATGQRVTLRCSPRSGDLSVYWYQQSLDQGLQFLIQYYNGEERAKGNILERFSAQQFPDLHSELNLSSLELGDSALYFCASSDGQGRTASYEQYFGPGTRLTVT.

The chain employs TRBV5-1 and TRBJ2-7, with TRBD2 matching 9 bases. Germline V CDR1 and CDR2: SGHRS, YFSETQ. The CDR3 has 16 amino acids. V trimming: 0 bases; J trimming: 3 bases; junction bases outside the gene matches: 7. This chain's CDR3 is CASSLGPGLASYEQYF. CDR3 DNA sequence: TGCGCCAGCAGCTTGGGGCCTGGACTAGCGAGCTACGAGCAGTACTTC.